Sequencing of this T cell receptor beta chain was carried out in a study of spatial heterogeneity in lung cancer. Study-level information: The mean occurrence of each unique TCR and UMI combination in raw reads exceeded 8.5.

This clonotype was recorded at least ten times. The study tagged each TCR cDNA molecule with a unique molecular identifier. TCRdb reprocessed the 5' RACE reads via MiXCR and lists one record per CDR3 protein. Of 40,000 to 50,000 distinct CDR3 sequences in the sample, approximately 14% were seen once. Trimming shortened V by 6 bases and J by 2 bases, and 18 bases separated the two germline ends. This CDR3 contains 16 residues. Germline V lookup: CDR1 MNHEY, CDR2 SMNVEV (reference sequence). Time point indicated: sample taken at primary tumor resection. Whole RNA from tumor, nontumor lung or frozen PBMC was sequenced unsorted.

This sequence originates from a male donor with early-stage non-small cell lung cancer. The rearrangement uses TRBV27 and TRBJ2-3; D ambiguous. The source material was PBMCs, sampled at surgery. The CDR3 coding sequence is TGTGCCAGCAGCCCTGGCCCACACAAATTCACAGATACGCAGTATTTT. This gives the protein CASSPGPHKFTDTQYF.